This paragraph covers one TCR beta chain sequence. The data are from a study of yellow fever vaccine responses in identical twins. V dropped 0 bases and J dropped 2 bases, with 13 bases sitting between them. The CDR3 sequence is 16 residues long. Germline V CDR1 and CDR2: MGHRA, YSYEKL. TCRdb re-analysed the RT-PCR reads in MiXCR, keeping a single row per CDR3 protein. The data contain thousands of distinct CDR3 sequences, 8% to 10% of them singletons. The chain uses TRBV4-1 and TRBJ1-1; D gene uncertain. The clonotype was recovered from a young woman who received the yellow fever vaccine. The source material was T cells from blood (PBMCs), unsorted or a sorted subset (not recorded which), sampled 2 years after vaccination. The CDR3 spells CASSQESLPVNTEAFF. CDR3 in DNA: TGCGCCAGCAGCCAAGAGAGTTTGCCAGTTAACACTGAAGCTTTCTTT.